Included here is one T cell receptor beta chain sequence, with context. The sample originates from a study of blood T cell repertoires in COVID-19. Turning to the study itself: The United States, Italy and Spain provided the acute and convalescent COVID-19 samples.

Clones were sequenced by immunoSEQ multiplex PCR, and TCRdb holds only the in-frame ones, with some missing. The sample has 250,000 to 300,000 clones, over 75% seen once. The study recruited people aged about 18 to 95 years across 20 to 30 US areas. Cohort placement rested on clinical history that participants reported themselves. Cohort 3 donors counted as recovered after two negative PCRs, clearance, or resolved symptoms. The CDR3 loop spans 12 amino acids. V lost 7 bases and J 4 bases, leaving 8 bases between the germline ends. Germline V lookup: CDR1 MNHEY, CDR2 SMNVEV (reference sequence). The TCR comes from a man aged 18 to 30 who had recovered from COVID-19. The specimen was PBMCs or T cells enriched from blood (not recorded which). The V gene is TRBV27, the J gene TRBJ1-5, with D maybe TRBD1 (5 bases). The CDR3 sequence: CASTSGNQPQHF. CDR3 DNA: TGTGCCAGCACCTCAGGGAATCAGCCCCAGCATTTT.